Following are 31 T cell receptor beta chains from one sample sequenced in a study of vaccination effects on CD4 cells after COVID-19. The authors isolated CD4+ T cells after 9 to 10 days of culture. Vaccine administered to participants consisted of two doses of either BNT162b2 or mRNA-1273. Method: immunoSEQ multiplex PCR; TCRdb's copy keeps in-frame clones and lacks some. The sample has approximately 61,000 clones, approximately 72% seen once; the top ten hold 3.5% to 5%. No cognate antigen is known for these TCRs. The material sequenced was CD4+ T cells from PBMCs cultured without peptide, taken after COVID-19 vaccination. The receptors come from a human donor who received a COVID-19 vaccine.

This chain links TRBV6-4 with TRBJ2-3, with a possible D match to TRBD2 (5 bases). Germline CDR1 is MRHNA and CDR2 is SNTAGT. The CDR3 contains 13 residues. V was cut by 5 bases and J by 9 bases, with 15 bases left in between. The CDR3 spells CASSTSEGNTQYF. The CDR3 DNA reads as TGTGCCAGCAGTACATCCGAGGGAAACACGCAGTATTTT.

The chain joins TRBV6-5 to TRBJ1-1; D is undetermined. V was shortened by 6 bases and J by 8 bases, with 19 bases between the two germline ends. CDR3 length equals 14 residues. Germline V lookup: CDR1 MNHEY, CDR2 SVGAGI. CDR3 loop: CASRRGRMAPEAFF. Here the CDR3 DNA reads TGTGCCAGCAGGCGCGGACGGATGGCACCGGAAGCTTTCTTT.

The chain links TRBV5-6 to TRBJ1-2; 7 nucleotides line up with TRBD1. Losses at the gene ends were 4 bases for V and 3 bases for J; bases not matched to a gene: 9. Germline V CDR1 and CDR2: SGHDT, YYEEEE. This CDR3 is built from 15 residues. The CDR3 DNA is TGTGCCAGCAGCCCACTCCCCGGGACAGACTATGGCTACACCTTC. This sequence encodes CASSPLPGTDYGYTF. The variable domain in full, with the rest retrieved from reference TRBV5-6 and TRBJ1-2, is DAGVTQSPTHLIKTRGQQVTLRCSPKSGHDTVSWYQQALGQGPQFIFQYYEEEERQRGNFPDRFSGHQFPNYSSELNVNALLLGDSALYLCASSPLPGTDYGYTFGSGTRLTVV.

This clone was seen only once. The chain combines TRBV6-5 with TRBJ1-2, with D perhaps matching TRBD1 (6 bases). CDR1 is MNHEY, CDR2 SVGAGI, per germline. This CDR3 has 13 residues. V was clipped by 5 bases and J by 7 bases, with 14 bases between them. CDR3 bases: TGTGCCAGCAGTACCACAGGGATTGGTGGCTACACCTTC. It yields the protein CASSTTGIGGYTF.

This chain connects TRBV27 to TRBJ2-6; D may be TRBD2 (6 bases). Germline V lookup: CDR1 MNHEY, CDR2 SMNVEV (reference sequence). V lost 2 bases and J 0 bases, leaving 11 bases between the germline ends. This CDR3 has 17 residues. The CDR3 nucleotides read TGTGCCAGCAGTTTACTAGCGTTTCGCTCTGGGGCCAACGTCCTGACTTTC. This codes for CASSLLAFRSGANVLTF.

V is TRBV10-1 and J is TRBJ2-7; 9 bases are a match to TRBD1. Germline CDR1 and CDR2: WNHNN and SYGVQD (reference sequence). V was pared by 2 bases and J by 3 bases, with 23 bases of the junction left unmatched. The CDR3 extends over 21 amino acids. Here the CDR3 reads CASSEGDETGGGLRSLYEQYF. The CDR3, as DNA: TGCGCCAGCAGTGAGGGGGATGAGACAGGGGGGGGACTAAGGTCACTCTACGAGCAGTACTTC.

The sample holds a few counts of this clone. CDR3 in DNA: TGTGCCAGCAGCTTTTCAGGGAACTATGGCTACACCTTC. Its protein product is CASSFSGNYGYTF. The gene calls are TRBV11-3 and TRBJ1-2; D perhaps matches TRBD1 (5 bases). Trimming removed 3 bases from V and 2 bases from J, with 7 bases in between. Germline V gene data show CDR1 as SGHNT and CDR2 as YENEEA. The CDR3 extends over 13 amino acids. The complete variable domain, with remaining parts taken from reference TRBV11-3 and TRBJ1-2, reads EAGVVQSPRYKIIEKKQPVAFWCNPISGHNTLYWYLQNLGQGPELLIRYENEEAVDDSQLPKDRFSAERLKGVDSTLKIQPAELGDSAVYLCASSFSGNYGYTFGSGTRLTVV.

CDR3 nucleotide sequence: TGTGCCAGCAGCTTTTTCCCCTGGGGTAACCAAGAGACCCAGTACTTC. It translates to CASSFFPWGNQETQYF. This chain joins TRBV7-9 and TRBJ2-5; the D is unclear. CDR3 size: 16 residues. Trimming took off 3 bases at V and 0 bases at J, with 14 bases between the two ends. The germline gives CDR1 SEHNR, CDR2 FQNEAQ (reference sequence).

The chain recombines TRBV5-1 with TRBJ1-6; no definite D call. The CDR3 has 18 amino acids. The germline gives CDR1 SGHRS, CDR2 YFSETQ. Trimming left V 0 bases short and J 0 bases short, with 13 bases between. The CDR3 nucleotides are TGCGCCAGCAGCTTGGGCTGGGATACCTACTCCTATAATTCACCCCTCCACTTT. Translation gives CASSLGWDTYSYNSPLHF.

The chain combines TRBV5-6 with TRBJ2-1; 8 nucleotides agree with TRBD1. The CDR3 runs to 12 residues. V was clipped by 5 bases and J by 10 bases; unmatched bases: 5. Germline-derived CDR1 and CDR2 are SGHDT and YYEEEE. This CDR3 reads CASRRQGAEQFF. The CDR3 nucleotides are TGTGCCAGCAGGCGTCAGGGGGCCGAGCAGTTCTTC.

CDR3 residues: CASTQGQGTQYF. In DNA, the CDR3 is TGTGCCAGCACCCAGGGACAAGGCACCCAGTACTTC. The rearrangement joins TRBV7-9 to TRBJ2-5, with a weak D call TRBD1 (6 bases). CDR1 is SEHNR, CDR2 FQNEAQ, per germline (reference sequence). The V and J ends lost 7 bases and 8 bases respectively, with 14 bases between them. This CDR3 is 12 amino acids long.

V and J are TRBV18 and TRBJ2-1; a weak D match, TRBD2 (6 bases). The germline gives CDR1 KGHSH, CDR2 LQKENI. With 3 bases removed from V and 3 bases from J, the gap between germline ends came to 18 bases. The CDR3 totals 17 residues. CDR3 DNA: TGTGCCAGCTCACCGTCCACCCCCGGGACTCACTACAATGAGCAGTTCTTC. It codes for CASSPSTPGTHYNEQFF.

This clone has just one count. The J gene is TRBJ1-1, the V gene TRBV27; the D gene is possibly TRBD1 (5 bases). Trimming shortened V by 4 bases and J by 1 base, and 10 bases separated the two germline ends. This CDR3 has 14 amino acids. Germline V CDR1 and CDR2: MNHEY, SMNVEV (reference sequence). CDR3 sequence (DNA): TGTGCCAGCAGTTCGTTTGGGGGGAACACTGAAGCTTTCTTT. Translating gives CASSSFGGNTEAFF.

The chain has TRBV29-1 and TRBJ1-1; 10 nucleotides align to TRBD1. Losses at the gene ends were 7 bases for V and 1 base for J; bases not matched to a gene: 6. There are 14 residues in the CDR3. Germline CDR1 is SQVTM and CDR2 is ANQGSEA. CDR3 loop: CSARDRGWNTEAFF. The CDR3 coding sequence is TGCAGCGCCCGGGACAGGGGATGGAACACTGAAGCTTTCTTT.

J is TRBJ1-1 and V is TRBV6-5; 7 bases are a match to TRBD1. V dropped 0 bases and J dropped 4; count of bases not matched to a gene: 8. Germline assignment: CDR1 MNHEY and CDR2 SVGAGI. The CDR3 covers 16 residues. CDR3 DNA sequence: TGTGCCAGCAGTTACTCGACAGGCCAGGGGGGCACTGAAGCTTTCTTT. It is translated as CASSYSTGQGGTEAFF.

The rearrangement uses TRBV5-1 and TRBJ2-5; TRBD1 matches at 9 bases. Trimming at V came to 4 bases and at J to 5 bases, leaving 6 bases not matched to a gene. Germline assignment: CDR1 SGHRS and CDR2 YFSETQ. The CDR3 spans 14 residues. CDR3 DNA: TGCGCCAGCAGCGGAGGACAGGGGACGGAGACCCAGTACTTC. Translating gives CASSGGQGTETQYF.

The chain carries TRBV18 and TRBJ2-6, with TRBD1 matching 7 bases. Losses at the gene ends were 6 bases for V and 6 bases for J; bases not matched to a gene: 11. Germline V gene data show CDR1 as KGHSH and CDR2 as LQKENI. There are 16 residues in the CDR3. The CDR3 DNA reads TGTGCCAGCTCTCCGATACAGGGGTTGGCGGCCAACGTCCTGACTTTC. It yields the protein CASSPIQGLAANVLTF.

This clone has more than one count but fewer than ten. The chain has TRBV9 and TRBJ2-1; the D gene is possibly TRBD2 (6 bases). V dropped 0 bases and J dropped 8 bases, with 15 bases sitting between them. Germline V gives CDR1 SGDLS, CDR2 YYNGEE. The CDR3 loop spans 15 amino acids. The DNA for the CDR3 is TGTGCCAGCAGCGTAGGGGGACTCCTCTCCGATGAGCAGTTCTTC. Amino acid sequence: CASSVGGLLSDEQFF.

This clone was seen just once. This sequence joins TRBV6-5 and TRBJ2-7; D may match TRBD1 or TRBD2 (6 bases each). Germline V gives CDR1 MNHEY, CDR2 SVGAGI. The CDR3 totals 15 residues. The V gene lost 5 bases and the J gene lost 3 bases, with 17 bases spanning the gap. The CDR3 DNA reads TGTGCCAGCAGTCTAGCTGGAGGGGGAAGCTACGAGCAGTACTTC. Protein sequence: CASSLAGGGSYEQYF.

This clone was seen once. The chain has TRBV15 and TRBJ1-1, with TRBD1 as a possible D gene (6 bases). Germline CDR1 LNHNV, CDR2 YYDKDF (reference sequence). Trimming took off 1 base at V and 0 bases at J, with 12 bases between the two ends. This CDR3 has 16 amino acids. The CDR3 is CATSRGGTPMNTEAFF. As DNA, the CDR3 is TGTGCCACCAGCAGAGGGGGGACACCAATGAACACTGAAGCTTTCTTT.

This clone was recorded once. J is TRBJ2-1 and V is TRBV15, with no clear D. Trimming shortened V by 0 bases and J by 8 bases, and 8 bases separated the two germline ends. Germline V CDR1 and CDR2: LNHNV, YYDKDF (reference sequence). The CDR3 length is 13 residues. CDR3 DNA: TGTGCCACCAGCAGAGATGTTAGGGATGAGCAGTTCTTC. Translated: CATSRDVRDEQFF. Based on the CDR3 plus reference TRBV15 and TRBJ2-1, the full variable domain is DAMVIQNPRYQVTQFGKPVTLSCSQTLNHNVMYWYQQKSSQAPKLLFHYYDKDFNNEADTPDNFQSRRPNTSFCFLDIRSPGLGDTAMYLCATSRDVRDEQFFGPGTRLTVL.

The chain couples TRBV20-1 to TRBJ1-5; no clear D gene. The CDR3 runs to 14 residues. Trimming cost V 3 bases and J 3 bases, with 12 bases left between them. Germline V CDR1 and CDR2: DFQATT, SNEGSKA (reference sequence). CDR3 loop: CSASLGPTNQPQHF. The CDR3 DNA reads TGCAGTGCTAGTCTCGGGCCTACCAATCAGCCCCAGCATTTT.

The chain links TRBV6-4 to TRBJ2-1; maybe TRBD2 (5 bases). Trimming pared 6 bases from V and 7 bases from J, leaving 16 bases between. CDR1 is MRHNA and CDR2 is SNTAGT in the germline V gene. The CDR3 consists of 14 residues. The DNA for the CDR3 is TGTGCCAGCAGGAAGGAGGCTGAGACGAATGAGCAGTTCTTC. It translates to CASRKEAETNEQFF.

The V gene is TRBV5-6, the J gene TRBJ1-1; maybe TRBD1 (6 bases). Germline CDR1 SGHDT, CDR2 YYEEEE. The CDR3 extends over 15 amino acids. With 7 bases removed from V and 6 bases from J, the gap between germline ends came to 22 bases. The CDR3 DNA reads as TGTGCCAGCCGATGGGGGCTGGAAGGGTATGCTGAAGCTTTCTTT. Translated, it gives CASRWGLEGYAEAFF.

V is TRBV6-2 or TRBV6-3 and J is TRBJ2-7, with D possibly TRBD1 on 6 matching bases. This CDR3 is 12 amino acids long. Trimming removed 2 bases from V and 5 bases from J, with 7 bases in between. From germline, CDR1 is MNHEY and CDR2 SVGEGT. The CDR3 protein is CASSYTGNEQYF. In DNA, the CDR3 is TGTGCCAGCAGTTACACAGGGAACGAGCAGTACTTC.

In DNA form, the CDR3 reads TGTGCCTGGAACTCTCGTTCCGCCACTGAAGCTTTCTTT. Its protein product is CAWNSRSATEAFF. The rearrangement uses TRBV30 and TRBJ1-1; D uncertain. This CDR3 spans 13 amino acids. The germline gives CDR1 GTSNPN, CDR2 SVGIG (reference sequence). Trimming stripped 4 bases from V and 4 bases from J, with 13 bases between.

V is TRBV7-8 and J is TRBJ1-5, with a weak D call TRBD1 (6 bases). The CDR3 totals 16 residues. Trimming cost V 3 bases and J 5 bases, with 17 bases left between them. Germline CDR1 is SGHVS and CDR2 is FQNEAQ. CDR3 in DNA: TGTGCCAGCAGCTTTGGGACCTACAGGGCCGATCAGCCCCAGCATTTT. It encodes CASSFGTYRADQPQHF.

V usage is TRBV6-4 and J usage is TRBJ2-2, with D unclear. Germline CDR1 is MRHNA and CDR2 is SNTAGT. Trimming stripped 2 bases from V and 3 bases from J, with 4 bases between. The CDR3 has 13 amino acids. CDR3 residues: CASSDRDTGELFF. CDR3 sequence (DNA): TGTGCCAGCAGTGACAGGGACACCGGGGAGCTGTTTTTT.

The chain combines TRBV29-1 with TRBJ2-7; maybe TRBD1 (6 bases). The CDR3 length is 14 residues. Germline values: CDR1 SQVTM, CDR2 ANQGSEA. V was clipped by 8 bases and J by 1 base, with 18 bases between them. The CDR3 sequence is CSSRDWQGSYEQYF. As DNA, the CDR3 is TGCAGCTCCAGAGATTGGCAGGGGTCCTACGAGCAGTACTTC.

The chain uses TRBV5-4 and TRBJ2-2, with D unclear. The V end lost 3 bases, the J end lost 4 bases, and 13 bases lay between the germline ends. Germline values: CDR1 SGHNT, CDR2 YYREEE (reference sequence). CDR3 length equals 15 residues. The CDR3 region is CASSYLGSSTGELFF. The CDR3 DNA reads as TGTGCCAGCAGCTATCTCGGGTCCTCCACCGGGGAGCTGTTTTTT.

This sequence joins TRBV5-1 and TRBJ1-1; the match to TRBD1 covers 8 bases. This CDR3 has 11 amino acids. J lost 10 bases, V lost 4 bases, and 3 bases had no gene match. Germline lookup yields CDR1 SGHRS and CDR2 YFSETQ. CDR3 nucleotides: TGCGCCAGCAGCGGAGACAGGGGAGCTTTCTTT. Its protein product is CASSGDRGAFF.